One and the same sample provided the 26 T cell receptor beta chains below, sequenced in a study of CD8 T cells in ankylosing spondylitis listed by TCRdb under 2017. The library was built by means of 5' RACE. TCRdb records Illumina HiSeq 2500 as the sequencer. TCRdb passed the public sequencing reads through fastp at Q25 and MiXCR, retaining productive beta sequences. Each CDR3 protein appears once, grouped with its most common genes and DNA. The sample table holds under 250,000 distinct CDR3 sequences, of which 32% were seen once. The top ten constitute around 4.2% of the sample. Sequenced material: blood, either unsorted or a sorted T cell fraction (not recorded which). All receptors derive from a male donor with ankylosing spondylitis or in good health (not recorded which).

This clonotype was recorded many times. The gene calls are TRBV20-1 and TRBJ2-3; 7 bases agree with TRBD2. The CDR3 totals 13 residues. Per germline, CDR1 DFQATT and CDR2 SNEGSKA (reference sequence). Trimming took 6 bases from V and 0 from J; bases not matched to a gene: 3. CDR3 nucleotide sequence: TGCAGTGCGCCGCGGGGGAGCACAGATACGCAGTATTTT. Its translation is CSAPRGSTDTQYF.

DNA for the CDR3: TGCAGTGCTAGAGACCCCAGGGGAGGTAATAATTCACCCCTCCACTTT. Amino acid sequence: CSARDPRGGNNSPLHF. V is TRBV20-1 and J is TRBJ1-6, with a weak D call TRBD1 (6 bases). V was trimmed by 0 bases and J by 5 bases, leaving 14 bases between them. The CDR3 loop spans 16 amino acids. Per the germline V gene, CDR1 is DFQATT and CDR2 is SNEGSKA (reference sequence).

The chain combines TRBV6-1 with TRBJ2-7; TRBD2 aligns across 7 bases. This CDR3 comprises 13 residues. Germline V gene sequence: CDR1 MNHNS, CDR2 SASEGT. Trimming took 8 bases from V and 4 from J; bases not matched to a gene: 8. Written as DNA, the CDR3 is TGTGCCAGCGGGACTACCCTCGTTTACGAGCAGTACTTC. Amino acid sequence: CASGTTLVYEQYF.

The CDR3 DNA reads TGCAGTGCTAGAGATAGACCCGGGACTAGGGACACCGGGGAGCTGTTTTTT. It is translated as CSARDRPGTRDTGELFF. The chain combines TRBV20-1 with TRBJ2-2; TRBD2 matches at 8 bases. V shed 0 bases and J 3 bases; nucleotides not matched to a gene: 9. Per germline, CDR1 DFQATT and CDR2 SNEGSKA (reference sequence). The CDR3 runs to 17 residues.

The rearrangement links TRBV28 to TRBJ2-3, with D perhaps assigned TRBD1 or TRBD2 (5 bases each). V was shortened by 6 bases and J by 5 bases, with 15 bases between the two germline ends. The CDR3 spans 14 residues. Germline V CDR1 and CDR2: MDHEN, SYDVKM. CDR3 coding DNA: TGTGCCAGCAGACTCGGGACGTGGGGAGATACGCAGTATTTT. This gives the protein CASRLGTWGDTQYF.

The rearrangement links TRBV20-1 to TRBJ2-1; 10 nucleotides agree with TRBD1. Losses at the gene ends were 0 bases for V and 3 bases for J; bases not matched to a gene: 5. The CDR3 has 16 amino acids. Per the germline V gene, CDR1 is DFQATT and CDR2 is SNEGSKA (reference sequence). CDR3 amino acids: CSARDATGGFYNEQFF. DNA for the CDR3: TGCAGTGCTAGAGATGCGACAGGGGGCTTCTACAATGAGCAGTTCTTC.

This chain joins TRBV28 and TRBJ2-1, with D perhaps being TRBD1 or TRBD2 (5 bases each). Trimming left V 7 bases short and J 3 bases short, with 10 bases between. This CDR3 contains 13 residues. Germline CDR1 reads MDHEN; CDR2 reads SYDVKM. The CDR3 is CASTGRIYNEQFF. CDR3 DNA: TGTGCCAGCACGGGACGGATCTACAATGAGCAGTTCTTC.

The rearrangement joins TRBV24-1 to TRBJ2-7, with 8 bases matching TRBD1. CDR1 and CDR2 (germline): KGHDR, SFDVKD. V gave up 4 bases and J gave up 0 bases; unmatched junction bases: 4. The CDR3 sequence is 15 residues long. CDR3 sequence: CATSDWTGSSYEQYF. CDR3 in DNA: TGTGCCACCAGTGACTGGACAGGGAGCTCCTACGAGCAGTACTTC.

The chain couples TRBV29-1 to TRBJ1-4; D remains ambiguous. Germline V CDR1 and CDR2: SQVTM, ANQGSEA. Trimming pared 4 bases from V and 3 bases from J, leaving 6 bases between. The CDR3 extends over 12 amino acids. Here the CDR3 reads CSVGGANEKLFF. CDR3 DNA: TGCAGCGTTGGCGGGGCTAATGAAAAACTGTTTTTT.

CDR3 residues: CASSLGRLPDTQYF. The CDR3 DNA reads as TGTGCCAGCAGCTTGGGTCGGTTACCAGATACGCAGTATTTT. The rearrangement joins TRBV5-6 to TRBJ2-3; D unclear. Germline CDR1 SGHDT, CDR2 YYEEEE. Trimming cost V 0 bases and J 4 bases, with 9 bases left between them. CDR3 length: 14 residues.

This sequence joins TRBV20-1 and TRBJ2-7; D is undetermined. Germline assignment: CDR1 DFQATT and CDR2 SNEGSKA (reference sequence). The germline V and J ends were trimmed by 1 base and 3 bases, with 7 bases remaining between them. The CDR3 consists of 12 residues. DNA for the CDR3: TGCAGTGCTAGAGTAACCAACTACGAGCAGTACTTC. Its protein product is CSARVTNYEQYF.

This clonotype has more than one count but fewer than ten. This chain uses TRBV20-1 with TRBJ1-1, with TRBD1 identical over 9 bases. Germline V gene data show CDR1 as DFQATT and CDR2 as SNEGSKA (reference sequence). This CDR3 comprises 14 residues. The V and J ends lost 1 base and 2 bases, in that order; junction bases with no gene match: 2. The CDR3 DNA reads TGCAGTGCTAGAGCGGACAGGGGTAACACTGAAGCTTTCTTT. Translating it yields CSARADRGNTEAFF.

The rearrangement links TRBV29-1 to TRBJ2-3; 9 nucleotides line up with TRBD1. CDR3 size: 12 residues. V shed 7 bases, J shed 3 bases, and the junction held 2 bases outside the gene matches. Looked up from germline, CDR1 is SQVTM and CDR2 is ANQGSEA. Written as DNA, the CDR3 is TGCAGCGAGGGACAGGGAACAGATACGCAGTATTTT. Amino acids: CSEGQGTDTQYF.

This sequence joins TRBV12-3 or TRBV12-4 and TRBJ1-2, with D tentatively TRBD1 (5 bases). There are 13 residues in the CDR3. The ends were cut back, 6 bases at V and 3 bases at J, with 11 bases in the middle. Here the CDR3 reads CASSRQPDYGYTF. Here the CDR3 DNA reads TGTGCCAGCAGCCGACAGCCCGACTATGGCTACACCTTC.

The CDR3: CASSRSTYEQYF. In nucleotides, the CDR3 is TGTGCCAGCAGTCGATCCACCTACGAGCAGTACTTC. V and J are TRBV12-3 or TRBV12-4 and TRBJ2-7; D gene uncertain. This CDR3 is built from 12 residues. Trimming removed 5 bases from V and 2 bases from J, with 7 bases in between.

This clonotype came up a few times. The V gene is TRBV27, the J gene TRBJ2-7; TRBD1 agrees at 9 bases. V was pared by 4 bases and J by 5 bases, with 3 bases of the junction left unmatched. CDR3 length: 13 amino acids. The germline gives CDR1 MNHEY, CDR2 SMNVEV (reference sequence). The DNA of the CDR3 is TGTGCCAGCAGTTACAGGGGGCCCCACGAGCAGTACTTC. Protein sequence: CASSYRGPHEQYF.

The chain is built from TRBV20-1 and TRBJ2-5, with D possibly called TRBD1 or TRBD2 (5 bases each). The V end was cut by 3 bases, the J end by 3 bases, with 14 bases between. Germline-derived CDR1 and CDR2 are DFQATT and SNEGSKA (reference sequence). The CDR3 sequence is 14 residues long. CDR3 DNA: TGCAGTGCTAGGGGATCGTGGGGGAAAGAGACCCAGTACTTC. Protein sequence: CSARGSWGKETQYF.

The V call is TRBV15, the J call TRBJ2-1, with 10 nucleotides matching TRBD1. The CDR3 has 16 amino acids. J lost 6 bases, V lost 4 bases, and 9 bases had no gene match. Germline V CDR1 and CDR2: LNHNV, YYDKDF (reference sequence). CDR3 sequence (DNA): TGTGCCACCAGCATGAATCCCGGGACAGGGGTCAATGAGCAGTTCTTC. This translates into CATSMNPGTGVNEQFF. Drawing the rest from reference TRBV15 and TRBJ2-1, the complete variable domain is DAMVIQNPRYQVTQFGKPVTLSCSQTLNHNVMYWYQQKSSQAPKLLFHYYDKDFNNEADTPDNFQSRRPNTSFCFLDIRSPGLGDTAMYLCATSMNPGTGVNEQFFGPGTRLTVL.

The table lists this clonotype with a few counts. CDR3 bases: TGCAGTGCTGAGAGGTCGGGCGAGCAGTACTTC. The encoded protein is CSAERSGEQYF. The chain combines TRBV20-1 with TRBJ2-7, with D uncertain. The V end was cut by 5 bases, the J end by 6 bases, with 11 bases between. This CDR3 is 11 amino acids long. Germline CDR1 reads DFQATT; CDR2 reads SNEGSKA (reference sequence).

The chain has TRBV5-1 and TRBJ2-7, with D perhaps given as TRBD1 or TRBD2 (6 bases each). The V and J ends lost 6 bases and 4 bases respectively, with 17 bases between them. The CDR3 sequence is 14 residues long. Per the germline V gene, CDR1 is SGHRS and CDR2 is YFSETQ. The CDR3 region is CASTLTGASYEQYF. As DNA, the CDR3 is TGCGCCAGCACCTTAACGGGGGCGTCGTACGAGCAGTACTTC.

This chain links TRBV20-1 with TRBJ2-3; no definite D call. Germline assignment: CDR1 DFQATT and CDR2 SNEGSKA (reference sequence). V dropped 3 bases and J dropped 0 bases, with 13 bases sitting between them. The CDR3 length is 15 residues. CDR3 sequence: CSASGWAKSTDTQYF. CDR3 DNA: TGCAGTGCTAGTGGGTGGGCGAAGAGCACAGATACGCAGTATTTT.

The table lists this clonotype with a few counts. The V gene is TRBV7-2, the J gene TRBJ2-5; D perhaps matches TRBD2 (7 bases). CDR3 length: 15 amino acids. V was pared by 1 base and J by 5 bases, with 14 bases between. The germline V gene has CDR1 SGHTA and CDR2 FQGNSA. The CDR3 bases are TGTGCCAGCAGCTTAGTCCTGGGGGGGCAGGAGACCCAGTACTTC. Translated: CASSLVLGGQETQYF.

This chain's CDR3 is CASSAGGAAGANVLTF. CDR3 in DNA: TGTGCCAGCAGCGCAGGGGGCGCTGCTGGGGCCAACGTCCTGACTTTC. The gene calls are TRBV7-3 and TRBJ2-6, with TRBD1 matching 8 bases. CDR1 is SGHTA and CDR2 is FQGTGA in the germline V gene. CDR3 length: 16 amino acids. V dropped 5 bases and J dropped 2; count of bases not matched to a gene: 5.

This clonotype was seen a few times. V usage is TRBV10-3 and J usage is TRBJ2-7; D not resolved. CDR1 is ENHRY, CDR2 SYGVKD, per germline. The CDR3 is 13 amino acids. V shed 2 bases and J shed 2 bases, with 7 bases lying between them. CDR3 coding DNA: TGTGCCATCAGTGAGGGCCAGACCTACGAGCAGTACTTC. Encoded protein: CAISEGQTYEQYF.

The rearrangement uses TRBV9 and TRBJ1-3; no clear D gene. CDR3 size: 18 residues. Germline CDR1 SGDLS, CDR2 YYNGEE. V was cut by 1 base and J by 0 bases, with 17 bases left in between. CDR3 in amino acids: CASSVSSIERLSGNTIYF. CDR3 sequence (DNA): TGTGCCAGCAGCGTATCTTCAATCGAGAGACTCTCTGGAAACACCATATATTTT.

This chain's CDR3 is CASSLAIGSTEAFF. The CDR3 nucleotides are TGCGCCAGCAGCTTGGCGATTGGGAGCACTGAAGCTTTCTTT. The V and J genes are TRBV5-1 and TRBJ1-1; D unresolved. Germline V gene sequence: CDR1 SGHRS, CDR2 YFSETQ. V was pared by 0 bases and J by 4 bases, with 10 bases between. The CDR3 covers 14 residues.